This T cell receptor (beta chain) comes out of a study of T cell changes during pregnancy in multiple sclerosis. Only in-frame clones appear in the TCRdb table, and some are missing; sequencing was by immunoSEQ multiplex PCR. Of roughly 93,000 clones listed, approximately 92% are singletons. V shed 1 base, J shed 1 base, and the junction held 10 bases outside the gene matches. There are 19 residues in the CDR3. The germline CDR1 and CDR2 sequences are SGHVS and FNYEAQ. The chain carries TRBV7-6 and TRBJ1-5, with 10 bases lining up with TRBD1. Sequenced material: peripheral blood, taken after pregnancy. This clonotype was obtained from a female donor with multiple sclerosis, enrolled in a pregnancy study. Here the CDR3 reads CASSLGRDRGYGSNQPQHF. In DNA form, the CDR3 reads TGTGCCAGCAGCTTAGGCCGGGACAGGGGTTATGGAAGCAATCAGCCCCAGCATTTT. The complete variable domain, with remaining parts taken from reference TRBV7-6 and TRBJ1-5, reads GAGVSQSPRYKVTKRGQDVALRCDPISGHVSLYWYRQALGQGPEFLTYFNYEAQQDKSGLPNDRFSAERPEGSISTLTIQRTEQRDSAMYRCASSLGRDRGYGSNQPQHFGDGTRLSIL.